Below are 11 T cell receptor beta chains sequenced from a single sample in a study of blood T cell repertoires in COVID-19. The assay was immunoSEQ multiplex PCR, and TCRdb's table has in-frame clones only and misses some. Here the sample spans roughly 200,000 clones, less than 85% being singletons. Sequencing was done on a sample of peripheral blood. These receptors came from a woman aged 70-85 years with acute or convalescent COVID-19.

V gene TRBV28 combines with J gene TRBJ1-2; D unclear. V was pared by 4 bases and J by 4 bases, with 13 bases between. Germline V gene data show CDR1 as MDHEN and CDR2 as SYDVKM. The CDR3 has 14 residues. CDR3 loop: CASSSEELTYGYTF. CDR3 DNA sequence: TGTGCCAGCAGTTCTGAGGAACTCACCTATGGCTACACCTTC.

This clone was observed a handful of times. The chain is built from TRBV29-1 and TRBJ2-3; TRBD2 aligns across 11 bases. V shed 5 bases and J 6 bases; nucleotides not matched to a gene: 4. Germline lookup yields CDR1 SQVTM and CDR2 ANQGSEA. This CDR3 is built from 13 residues. Here the CDR3 DNA reads TGCAGCGTTATAGCGGGAGGGGTGGATACGCAGTATTTT. Translating gives CSVIAGGVDTQYF.

This clone was seen a few times. The rearrangement links TRBV3-1 (or the pseudogene TRBV3-2) to TRBJ2-7, with D uncertain. V was clipped by 2 bases and J by 0 bases, with 8 bases between them. Germline-derived CDR1 and CDR2 are LGHDT and YNNKEL (reference sequence). The CDR3 loop spans 14 amino acids. CDR3 amino acids: CASSQPPSSYEQYF. Here the CDR3 DNA reads TGTGCCAGCAGCCAACCCCCCAGCTCCTACGAGCAGTACTTC.

This clone came up once. V usage is TRBV6-6 and J usage is TRBJ1-6; 10 bases are shared with TRBD1. The V gene end was trimmed by 6 bases and the J gene end by 7 bases; junction bases not matched to a gene: 9. There are 16 residues in the CDR3. CDR1 MNHNY and CDR2 SVGAGI come from the germline V gene (reference sequence). The CDR3 loop is CASSQTGGASNSPLHF. As DNA, the CDR3 is TGTGCCAGCAGCCAGACAGGGGGCGCGAGCAATTCACCCCTCCACTTT.

The chain employs TRBV6-5 and TRBJ1-1; 12 bases line up with TRBD1. The germline gives CDR1 MNHEY, CDR2 SVGAGI. The CDR3 extends over 14 amino acids. The V gene end was trimmed by 10 bases and the J gene end by 5 bases; junction bases not matched to a gene: 8. CDR3 amino acids: CATWDRGQGTEAFF. The CDR3 bases are TGTGCCACCTGGGACAGGGGGCAGGGGACTGAAGCTTTCTTT.

This chain uses TRBV5-4 with TRBJ1-6; D remains unclear. V was clipped by 4 bases and J by 4 bases, with 12 bases between them. The CDR3 spans 15 residues. Germline V lookup: CDR1 SGHNT, CDR2 YYREEE (reference sequence). The CDR3 DNA reads as TGTGCCAGCAGCGTAACCGGGAGTTATAATTCACCCCTCCACTTT. It encodes CASSVTGSYNSPLHF.

V and J are TRBV3-1 (or the pseudogene TRBV3-2) and TRBJ1-1, with D possibly matching TRBD1 (5 bases). Per the germline V gene, CDR1 is LGHDT and CDR2 is YNNKEL (reference sequence). The CDR3 sequence is 14 residues long. With 4 bases removed from V and 3 bases from J, the gap between germline ends came to 12 bases. As DNA, the CDR3 is TGTGCCAGCAGCCCCGGGCCGGGGGACACTGAAGCTTTCTTT. Translating gives CASSPGPGDTEAFF.

The rearrangement uses TRBV5-1 and TRBJ2-5, with 11 bases lining up with TRBD2. Trimming removed 0 bases from V and 2 bases from J; junction bases left unmatched: 6. CDR3 size: 17 residues. Germline V gene sequence: CDR1 SGHRS, CDR2 YFSETQ. The CDR3 region has the DNA TGCGCCAGCAGCTTGGCTTCCGGGACTAGCGGACAAGAGACCCAGTACTTC. Protein product: CASSLASGTSGQETQYF. The variable domain in full, with the rest retrieved from reference TRBV5-1 and TRBJ2-5, is KAGVTQTPRYLIKTRGQQVTLSCSPISGHRSVSWYQQTPGQGLQFLFEYFSETQRNKGNFPGRFSGRQFSNSRSEMNVSTLELGDSALYLCASSLASGTSGQETQYFGPGTRLLVL.

This clone was seen a single time. V and J are TRBV14 and TRBJ2-2; 7 bases are a match to TRBD1. The CDR3 loop spans 17 amino acids. CDR1 is SGHDN, CDR2 FVKESK, per germline. V shed 2 bases, J shed 4 bases, and the junction held 10 bases outside the gene matches. The CDR3 region is CASSQPKQGTRTGELFF. Written as DNA, the CDR3 is TGTGCCAGCAGCCAACCGAAACAGGGGACCCGCACCGGGGAGCTGTTTTTT.

The chain uses TRBV7-6 and TRBJ2-1; 11 nucleotides align to TRBD2. Germline V gene data show CDR1 as SGHVS and CDR2 as FNYEAQ. Germline trimming cut 2 bases from V and 5 bases from J; bases unmatched to any gene: 14. The CDR3 has 19 amino acids. CDR3 bases: TGTGCCAGCAGCTTAAGACTAGCGGGAACATCCGGGTTGGACAATGAGCAGTTCTTC. It is translated as CASSLRLAGTSGLDNEQFF.

The rearrangement links TRBV7-2 to TRBJ1-1; TRBD1 matches 9 bases. Germline V CDR1 and CDR2: SGHTA, FQGNSA. J was trimmed by 10 bases and V by 2 bases; bases with no gene match: 14. The CDR3 runs 16 residues. CDR3 amino acids: CASSLLLTGTGKGAFF. CDR3 DNA: TGTGCCAGCAGCTTATTACTAACCGGGACAGGGAAAGGAGCTTTCTTT.